Described below is a single T cell receptor beta chain sequence and its context. What antigen it recognizes has not been identified. Base qualities are not provided; no much larger clone lies one nucleotide away. This record comes from a study of T cell responses to AZD1222 COVID-19 vaccine (dated by TCRdb to 2020 to 2022). At the level of the whole study: AZD1222 recipients with second doses at about 4 weeks or about 12 weeks were pooled, because spike-specific TCR depth and breadth did not differ between schedules. A total of just over 230 trial participants underwent TCR sequencing, of whom about 210 had received two doses of AZD1222 and roughly 26 had received two doses of the MenACWY control vaccine. Enrollment into the trials was organized by age into subgroups of 18-55, 56-69 and 70-plus years, and those subgroups contained approximately 150, 30 and 60 TCR-sequenced participants, respectively.

The time point label for this specimen denotes: baseline before first vaccination. Samples from vaccinated people were obtained from the UK trials COV001 and COV002, which included a single-blind randomized controlled phase 2/3 trial of AZD1222 (ChAdOx1 nCoV-19) in healthy adults. For TCRbeta chain sequencing, PBMC samples were collected from trial participants at day 0 and at day 28 after the second dose. Results the study describes overall, beyond this receptor: The 56-69-year group was small, and its depth increase did not reach significance, likely because of low power. Conclusions about previously exposed vaccinees were limited because only 5 or 6 AZD1222 recipients were SARS-CoV-2 seropositive at baseline. After two AZD1222 doses, spike-specific TCR breadth and depth were significantly higher than at day 0 and than in MenACWY recipients. Participants were mostly white British, with more females than males. The authors suggested clonal diversity may have been underestimated. Reportedly, almost half of the unique spike-specific TCRs recognized epitopes lying outside the regions that are mutated in the B.1.351 and B.1.1.7 variants. Because no samples from the day 14 peak response were available, repertoires could be characterized only after the peak T cell response. The whole spike protein was spanned by vaccine-associated CD4 TCRs, and dominant responses were seen in regions 160-218 and 743-854.

V is pared back by 4 bases and J by 8 bases, with 17 bases lying between the germline termini. CDR1 and CDR2 are drawn from the germline V gene (reference sequence): GTSNPN, SVGIG. From the cysteine up to the phenylalanine, the CDR3 has a length of 14 residues. The sequence is cut down to CDR3 DNA, 42 bases in frame from base 1. The CDR3 regions of human TCRbeta chains were subjected to immunosequencing. The published analysis was carried out like this. TCRs in the repertoires were matched against a reference library of SARS-CoV-2-specific TCRs that had been generated with the MIRA antigen-specificity platform. Breadth was defined as the fraction of unique TCRs that were SARS-CoV-2-associated. Depth was defined as the fraction of total T cells that were SARS-CoV-2-associated. Using the MIRA data, each spike-specific TCR was mapped to the spike region that the TCR reacts to and placed in a CD4 or CD8 class. Log10-transformed breadth and depth values were compared by one-way ANOVA with Sidak's multiple comparisons tests. The table was pulled from immuneACCESS by TCRdb, which kept in-frame rearrangements only. Such tables lose some clones; where checked, under half of the loss comes from unresolved V genes, and the rest has no known cause. The V and J calls and clone size come from that table; D and trimming were worked out from the DNA. In this sample the table shows over 150,000 clones, approximately 90% of which occur a single time. The ten largest clones add up to roughly 2.5% of the sample.

Specimen: peripheral blood, collected on day 0 of AZD1222 vaccination. Recombination joined TRBV30 with TRBJ1-4; too little of a D gene remains to name it. The sequence was obtained from an adult in good health. The sequenced DNA is TGTGCCTGGAAGAGTAGGGATCTTCGCGAAAAACTGTTTTTT. The encoded protein is CAWKSRDLREKLFF. Here the CDR3 is joined to the reference TRBV30 and TRBJ1-4 genes, and the full variable domain is: SQTIHQWPATLVQPVGSPLSLECTVEGTSNPNLYWYRQAAGRGLQLLFYSVGIGQISSEVPQNLSASRPQDRQFILSSKKLLLSDSGFYLCAWKSRDLREKLFFGSGTQLSVL.